Listed below are T cell receptor beta chains from one sample, sequenced in a study of blood T cells in healthy people across ages. MiXCR, run by TCRdb on the 5' RACE reads, gives a single entry per CDR3 protein. The sample contains some 1.8 million distinct CDR3 sequences, about two fifths of which appear only once. The sequencing input was blood. The receptor set was obtained from a human donor in good health. The CDR3 runs from the conserved cysteine through the conserved F or W. Fields, in order: J gene, V gene, D gene, clone size, CDR3 protein, CDR3 DNA. A D gene is named only where the DNA matches it firmly. Size is omitted from some rows. Given values are once, few, many or a class for expanded clones.

J: TRBJ1-2; V: TRBV6-5; D: -; size: few; CDR3: CASSLLGADNYGYTF; DNA: TGTGCCAGCAGTCTCTTGGGGGCGGATAACTATGGCTACACCTTC
J: TRBJ1-1; V: TRBV7-2; D: TRBD1; size: many; CDR3: CASSLQGARTEAFF; DNA: TGTGCCAGCAGTCTCCAGGGGGCGCGGACTGAAGCTTTCTTT
J: TRBJ2-1; V: TRBV2; D: -; size: -; CDR3: CASSADTQQFF; DNA: TGTGCCAGCAGTGCCGACACGCAGCAGTTCTTC
J: TRBJ1-2; V: TRBV28; D: -; size: few; CDR3: CASSSVVGYTF; DNA: TGTGCCAGCAGTTCGGTTGTGGGCTACACCTTC
J: TRBJ2-7; V: TRBV5-1; D: TRBD1; size: -; CDR3: CASSQWDSSYEQYF; DNA: TGCGCCAGCAGCCAGTGGGACAGTTCCTACGAGCAGTACTTC
J: TRBJ1-2; V: TRBV9; D: -; size: few; CDR3: CASSVAPGRGVDGYTF; DNA: TGTGCCAGCAGCGTAGCCCCAGGGAGAGGGGTAGATGGCTACACCTTC
J: TRBJ2-4; V: TRBV7-8; D: -; size: -; CDR3: CASSWGLSGGIELAKNIQYF; DNA: TGTGCCAGCAGCTGGGGCTTATCGGGGGGCATAGAACTAGCCAAAAACATTCAGTACTTC
J: TRBJ2-7; V: TRBV24-1; D: -; size: few; CDR3: CATSGTEIYEQYF; DNA: TGTGCCACCAGTGGGACAGAGATCTACGAGCAGTACTTC
J: TRBJ2-1; V: TRBV24-1; D: TRBD1; size: -; CDR3: CATSVGQGSGNEQFF; DNA: TGTGCCACCAGTGTGGGACAGGGATCGGGCAATGAGCAGTTCTTC
J: TRBJ2-7; V: TRBV2; D: TRBD1; size: few; CDR3: CADGTALGEQYF; DNA: TGTGCCGACGGGACAGCTCTTGGGGAGCAGTACTTC
J: TRBJ1-4; V: TRBV7-9; D: -; size: -; CDR3: CASSPRVLNEKLFF; DNA: TGTGCCAGCAGCCCGAGAGTGCTTAATGAAAAACTGTTTTTT
J: TRBJ1-1; V: TRBV28; D: -; size: -; CDR3: CASITDGDMNTEAFF; DNA: TGTGCCAGCATAACAGATGGTGACATGAACACTGAAGCTTTCTTT
J: TRBJ2-3; V: TRBV29-1; D: -; size: few; CDR3: CSVVEGGDTQYF; DNA: TGCAGCGTTGTGGAGGGTGGGGATACGCAGTATTTT
J: TRBJ2-4; V: TRBV5-1; D: -; size: -; CDR3: CASTPNNGLAKNIQYF; DNA: TGCGCCAGCACCCCTAATAACGGATTAGCCAAAAACATTCAGTACTTC
J: TRBJ2-7; V: TRBV25-1; D: TRBD1; size: -; CDR3: CASRGQSGGEQYF; DNA: TGTGCCAGCAGGGGTCAGTCAGGGGGCGAGCAGTACTTC
J: TRBJ1-4; V: TRBV7-6; D: -; size: -; CDR3: CASSLGVFTLTNEKLFF; DNA: TGTGCCAGCAGCTTAGGTGTATTTACGCTAACTAATGAAAAACTGTTTTTT
J: TRBJ1-1; V: TRBV5-1; D: -; size: -; CDR3: CASSLEGGRGEAFF; DNA: TGCGCCAGCAGCTTGGAAGGGGGTCGGGGCGAAGCTTTCTTT
J: TRBJ2-1; V: TRBV5-5; D: -; size: few; CDR3: CASSLRTSYDEQFF; DNA: TGTGCCAGCAGCTTAAGGACGTCGTACGATGAGCAGTTCTTC
J: TRBJ2-5; V: TRBV5-1; D: -; size: -; CDR3: CASSLGTRKETQYF; DNA: TGCGCCAGCAGCTTGGGGACACGAAAAGAGACCCAGTACTTC
J: TRBJ2-7; V: TRBV2; D: TRBD1; size: -; CDR3: CASSEVLSGTGEYEQYF; DNA: TGTGCCAGCAGTGAAGTGCTATCCGGGACAGGGGAGTACGAGCAGTACTTC
J: TRBJ1-5; V: TRBV12-3/TRBV12-4; D: -; size: -; CDR3: CASSLNWENQPQHF; DNA: TGTGCCAGCAGTTTAAATTGGGAAAATCAGCCCCAGCATTTT
J: TRBJ2-1; V: TRBV7-3; D: -; size: -; CDR3: CASSLTGDFDNEQFF; DNA: TGTGCCAGCAGCCTCACGGGGGACTTTGACAATGAGCAGTTCTTC
J: TRBJ1-2; V: TRBV20-1; D: -; size: -; CDR3: CSARADLDGYTF; DNA: TGCAGTGCTAGGGCTGACTTGGATGGCTACACCTTC
J: TRBJ2-7; V: TRBV2; D: TRBD1; size: few; CDR3: CASRDAGQGDDEQYF; DNA: TGTGCCAGCAGAGATGCCGGACAGGGAGACGACGAGCAGTACTTC
J: TRBJ1-2; V: TRBV5-5; D: -; size: -; CDR3: CASSLDRSAGWGGYTF; DNA: TGTGCCAGCAGCTTGGATCGATCGGCAGGGTGGGGTGGCTACACCTTC
J: TRBJ2-2; V: TRBV4-1; D: -; size: few; CDR3: CASSHPSRGPQGNTGELFF; DNA: TGCGCCAGCAGCCACCCATCGCGGGGCCCACAGGGGAACACCGGGGAGCTGTTTTTT
J: TRBJ2-3; V: TRBV7-9; D: -; size: -; CDR3: CAGSLVLDTATDTQYF; DNA: TGTGCCGGCAGCCTCGTCCTTGACACAGCCACAGATACGCAGTATTTT
J: TRBJ2-3; V: TRBV7-3; D: TRBD1; size: -; CDR3: CASSPRGQTTDTQYF; DNA: TGTGCCAGCAGCCCCCGGGGACAGACCACAGATACGCAGTATTTT
J: TRBJ2-1; V: TRBV6-2/TRBV6-3; D: TRBD2; size: -; CDR3: CASHSGGFEGNEQFF; DNA: TGTGCCAGCCATAGCGGGGGATTCGAGGGGAATGAGCAGTTCTTC
J: TRBJ2-7; V: TRBV7-2; D: TRBD1; size: few; CDR3: CASSHRDRVNEQYF; DNA: TGTGCCAGCAGCCACCGGGACAGGGTCAACGAGCAGTACTTC
J: TRBJ1-1; V: TRBV4-1; D: -; size: -; CDR3: CASSQEFPNTEAFF; DNA: TGCGCCAGCAGCCAAGAGTTCCCGAACACTGAAGCTTTCTTT
J: TRBJ2-1; V: TRBV29-1; D: -; size: few; CDR3: CSVEDLGGDGNEQFF; DNA: TGCAGCGTTGAAGATCTAGGGGGAGATGGCAATGAGCAGTTCTTC
J: TRBJ2-7; V: TRBV7-8; D: TRBD1; size: few; CDR3: CASSPRPSQGAYEQYF; DNA: TGTGCCAGCAGCCCGCGACCCTCGCAGGGGGCCTACGAGCAGTACTTC
J: TRBJ1-2; V: TRBV29-1; D: TRBD1; size: -; CDR3: CSARQGAGNGYTF; DNA: TGCAGCGCCAGACAGGGGGCAGGGAATGGCTACACCTTC
J: TRBJ2-6; V: TRBV28; D: TRBD1; size: -; CDR3: CASSFSGGQGRSGANVLTF; DNA: TGTGCCAGCAGTTTTTCTGGGGGACAGGGTCGCTCTGGGGCCAACGTCCTGACTTTC
J: TRBJ1-1; V: TRBV29-1; D: -; size: -; CDR3: CSVEVKGLWTEAFF; DNA: TGCAGCGTTGAAGTCAAGGGGCTGTGGACTGAAGCTTTCTTT
J: TRBJ2-1; V: TRBV28; D: -; size: -; CDR3: CASSLWDRGPYEQFF; DNA: TGTGCCAGCAGTTTATGGGACAGAGGGCCCTACGAGCAGTTCTTC